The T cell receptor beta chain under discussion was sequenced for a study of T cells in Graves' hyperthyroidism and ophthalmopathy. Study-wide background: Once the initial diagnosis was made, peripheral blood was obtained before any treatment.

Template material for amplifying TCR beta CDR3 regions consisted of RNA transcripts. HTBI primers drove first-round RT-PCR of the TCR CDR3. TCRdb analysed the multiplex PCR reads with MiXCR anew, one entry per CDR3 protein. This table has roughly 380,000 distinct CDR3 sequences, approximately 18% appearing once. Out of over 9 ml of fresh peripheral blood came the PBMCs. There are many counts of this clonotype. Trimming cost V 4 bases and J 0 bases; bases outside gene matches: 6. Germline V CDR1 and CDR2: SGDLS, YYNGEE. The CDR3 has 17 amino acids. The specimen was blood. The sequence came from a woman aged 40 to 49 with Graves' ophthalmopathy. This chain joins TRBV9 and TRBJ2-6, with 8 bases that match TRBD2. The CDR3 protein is CASSPTGRASGANVLTF. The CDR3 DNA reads TGTGCCAGCAGCCCCACCGGGAGGGCCTCTGGGGCCAACGTCCTGACTTTC.